The T cell receptor beta chain under discussion was sequenced for a study of blood T cell repertoires in COVID-19. Study as a whole: Spain, Italy and the United States supplied samples that represented acute and convalescent COVID-19.

The CDR3 runs to 16 residues. Trimming cost V 7 bases and J 4 bases; bases outside gene matches: 15. Germline assignment: CDR1 LNHDA and CDR2 SQIVND (reference sequence). Profiling relied on immunoSEQ multiplex PCR, and the TCRdb table lists in-frame clones only, not all of them. The sample shows roughly 250,000 clones, about 88% of them seen only once. What was sequenced was peripheral blood. This receptor was taken from a woman in her thirties or forties who had recovered from COVID-19. J is TRBJ2-7 and V is TRBV19; 8 bases fit TRBD2. CDR3 protein: CASTPGGGRGDYEQYF. Written as DNA, the CDR3 is TGTGCCAGTACCCCCGGGGGGGGGAGGGGAGATTACGAGCAGTACTTC.